Listed below are T cell receptor beta chains from one sample, sequenced in a study of cytomegalovirus exposure and HLA in healthy donors. The method was immunoSEQ multiplex PCR; TCRdb's version includes in-frame clones alone and lacks a portion of them. The data hold some 200,000 clones, with 81% observed a single time. Input material: PBMCs. These receptors were collected from a woman aged 25 to 39 in good health and CMV-seronegative. Both conserved end residues are trimmed from each CDR3. A D gene is named only where the DNA matches it firmly. Clone size appears in some rows only: once, few, many, or a class for an expanded clone.

CDR3aa: ASSEQGQETQY; d_gene: TRBD1; v_gene: TRBV5-1; abundance: .; j_gene: TRBJ2-5
CDR3aa: ASTWAGGTQY; d_gene: .; v_gene: TRBV6-5; abundance: .; j_gene: TRBJ2-5
CDR3aa: SARQGNQPQH; d_gene: TRBD1; v_gene: TRBV29-1; abundance: .; j_gene: TRBJ1-5
CDR3aa: ASSERFFPRSNEKLF; d_gene: .; v_gene: TRBV2; abundance: .; j_gene: TRBJ1-4
CDR3aa: ASSATGATNEKLF; d_gene: TRBD1; v_gene: TRBV6-1; abundance: .; j_gene: TRBJ1-4
CDR3aa: ASSFAGGITDTQY; d_gene: .; v_gene: TRBV27; abundance: .; j_gene: TRBJ2-3
CDR3aa: ASGQGLSGNTIY; d_gene: .; v_gene: TRBV5-1; abundance: .; j_gene: TRBJ1-3
CDR3aa: ASSLGGGGRGETQY; d_gene: .; v_gene: TRBV7-2; abundance: few; j_gene: TRBJ2-5
CDR3aa: ASSYTGGSGSYNEQF; d_gene: TRBD2; v_gene: TRBV27; abundance: .; j_gene: TRBJ2-1
CDR3aa: ASSPEGTGVSGNTIY; d_gene: .; v_gene: TRBV18; abundance: .; j_gene: TRBJ1-3
CDR3aa: ASSLRGRGWYGYT; d_gene: TRBD1; v_gene: TRBV28; abundance: .; j_gene: TRBJ1-2
CDR3aa: ASSKGLSGTDEQY; d_gene: TRBD1; v_gene: TRBV19; abundance: .; j_gene: TRBJ2-7
CDR3aa: ASSTRDRGPYEQY; d_gene: TRBD1; v_gene: TRBV9; abundance: .; j_gene: TRBJ2-7
CDR3aa: ASSPSPIQRNHNEQF; d_gene: .; v_gene: TRBV27; abundance: .; j_gene: TRBJ2-1
CDR3aa: ASSQWSGASDTQY; d_gene: TRBD2; v_gene: TRBV14; abundance: .; j_gene: TRBJ2-3
CDR3aa: ASSLSGTGKWGTDTQY; d_gene: TRBD1; v_gene: TRBV5-6; abundance: .; j_gene: TRBJ2-3
CDR3aa: ASRSHNEQF; d_gene: .; v_gene: TRBV7-2; abundance: .; j_gene: TRBJ2-1
CDR3aa: ASSQRGEKQETQY; d_gene: TRBD2; v_gene: TRBV4-2; abundance: .; j_gene: TRBJ2-5
CDR3aa: ASGRAANTGELF; d_gene: .; v_gene: TRBV7-3; abundance: .; j_gene: TRBJ2-2
CDR3aa: ATSRVGGEPGELF; d_gene: TRBD2; v_gene: TRBV15; abundance: .; j_gene: TRBJ2-2
CDR3aa: ASSLTAGVQETQY; d_gene: TRBD2; v_gene: TRBV5-4; abundance: .; j_gene: TRBJ2-5
CDR3aa: ASSYPDRGVYEQY; d_gene: TRBD1; v_gene: TRBV5-1; abundance: .; j_gene: TRBJ2-7
CDR3aa: ASSLGHRDTQY; d_gene: .; v_gene: TRBV6-5; abundance: few; j_gene: TRBJ2-3
CDR3aa: ASSFTMGGSLGYEQY; d_gene: TRBD2; v_gene: TRBV27; abundance: .; j_gene: TRBJ2-7
CDR3aa: ASSLVEGAGGYT; d_gene: TRBD1; v_gene: TRBV5-1; abundance: .; j_gene: TRBJ1-2
CDR3aa: ASRSIRDRGDYGYT; d_gene: TRBD1; v_gene: TRBV11-2; abundance: once; j_gene: TRBJ1-2
CDR3aa: ASSLAKLSGTSGGFYEQY; d_gene: TRBD2; v_gene: TRBV5-1; abundance: .; j_gene: TRBJ2-7
CDR3aa: ASSKGLNTGELF; d_gene: .; v_gene: TRBV27; abundance: .; j_gene: TRBJ2-2
CDR3aa: ASSPTAAVPREQF; d_gene: .; v_gene: TRBV5-4; abundance: .; j_gene: TRBJ2-1
CDR3aa: ASDSVFLGGSSYNSPLH; d_gene: .; v_gene: TRBV28; abundance: once; j_gene: TRBJ1-6
CDR3aa: ASSSGQGTDTQY; d_gene: TRBD1; v_gene: TRBV6-5; abundance: .; j_gene: TRBJ2-3
CDR3aa: AWNRGTSGAQGTQY; d_gene: TRBD2; v_gene: TRBV30; abundance: .; j_gene: TRBJ2-5
CDR3aa: ASSLLPGNYGYT; d_gene: .; v_gene: TRBV28; abundance: .; j_gene: TRBJ1-2
CDR3aa: ASIAGGSQPQH; d_gene: TRBD1; v_gene: TRBV28; abundance: .; j_gene: TRBJ1-5
CDR3aa: ASSLGGDRASQPQH; d_gene: .; v_gene: TRBV5-4; abundance: .; j_gene: TRBJ1-5
CDR3aa: ASSLTRDRRNEAF; d_gene: .; v_gene: TRBV6-5; abundance: .; j_gene: TRBJ1-1
CDR3aa: ASSFGGQGYYGYT; d_gene: TRBD1; v_gene: TRBV5-4; abundance: .; j_gene: TRBJ1-2
CDR3aa: ASSLQGSPNTEAF; d_gene: TRBD1; v_gene: TRBV6-1; abundance: .; j_gene: TRBJ1-1
CDR3aa: AISGGPGNTIY; d_gene: .; v_gene: TRBV10-3; abundance: .; j_gene: TRBJ1-3
CDR3aa: ASSSPTAYGYT; d_gene: .; v_gene: TRBV5-4; abundance: once; j_gene: TRBJ1-2
CDR3aa: ASKFTGIPIY; d_gene: .; v_gene: TRBV2; abundance: once; j_gene: TRBJ1-3
CDR3aa: ASLPGQGDYQPQH; d_gene: TRBD1; v_gene: TRBV28; abundance: .; j_gene: TRBJ1-5
CDR3aa: ASMRQFTSGNTIY; d_gene: .; v_gene: TRBV28; abundance: few; j_gene: TRBJ1-3
CDR3aa: ASSLAGAGTDTQY; d_gene: TRBD2; v_gene: TRBV18; abundance: .; j_gene: TRBJ2-3
CDR3aa: ASSFQILSYEQY; d_gene: .; v_gene: TRBV28; abundance: .; j_gene: TRBJ2-7
CDR3aa: ASSHQGTGKD; d_gene: TRBD1; v_gene: TRBV5-4; abundance: .; j_gene: TRBJ2-7
CDR3aa: ASSGWAGGASEQF; d_gene: TRBD2; v_gene: TRBV6-5; abundance: .; j_gene: TRBJ2-1
CDR3aa: ASTGLLTYEQY; d_gene: .; v_gene: TRBV6-1; abundance: few; j_gene: TRBJ2-7
CDR3aa: ASSLTGISPSSPLH; d_gene: TRBD1; v_gene: TRBV28; abundance: once; j_gene: TRBJ1-6
CDR3aa: ASSQGMNTEAF; d_gene: .; v_gene: TRBV9; abundance: once; j_gene: TRBJ1-1
CDR3aa: SSSQATGTGGQPQH; d_gene: TRBD1; v_gene: TRBV7-9; abundance: few; j_gene: TRBJ1-5
CDR3aa: ASSPGTSGTNEQY; d_gene: TRBD2; v_gene: TRBV27; abundance: .; j_gene: TRBJ2-7
CDR3aa: ASSQDPQGVGTEAF; d_gene: TRBD1; v_gene: TRBV4-3; abundance: once; j_gene: TRBJ1-1
CDR3aa: ASSLGQGVETQY; d_gene: .; v_gene: TRBV7-9; abundance: .; j_gene: TRBJ2-5
CDR3aa: SVAGLAGGAEQF; d_gene: TRBD2; v_gene: TRBV29-1; abundance: .; j_gene: TRBJ2-1
CDR3aa: ASAQGGTAYEQY; d_gene: .; v_gene: TRBV18; abundance: .; j_gene: TRBJ2-7
CDR3aa: ASSYRGGSYNEQF; d_gene: .; v_gene: TRBV11-2; abundance: .; j_gene: TRBJ2-1